This record looks at one T cell receptor beta chain sequence and its context. Using immunoSEQ multiplex PCR, the repertoire was profiled, and TCRdb retains in-frame clones only, with some absent. The table records more than 65,000 clones, roughly 94% of them present only once. Germline V CDR1 and CDR2: GTSNPN, SVGIG (reference sequence). V dropped 0 bases and J dropped 2 bases, with 13 bases sitting between them. This CDR3 comprises 15 residues. This entry comes from a study of technical replicates of blood from a handful of donors. The source of this sequence is a human donor in good health. The source material was T cells isolated from PBMCs. The genes are TRBV30 and TRBJ1-1; the D is unclear. CDR3 coding DNA: TGTGCCTGGAGTGTCGGTAGCGGGCCCAACACTGAAGCTTTCTTT. It is translated as CAWSVGSGPNTEAFF.